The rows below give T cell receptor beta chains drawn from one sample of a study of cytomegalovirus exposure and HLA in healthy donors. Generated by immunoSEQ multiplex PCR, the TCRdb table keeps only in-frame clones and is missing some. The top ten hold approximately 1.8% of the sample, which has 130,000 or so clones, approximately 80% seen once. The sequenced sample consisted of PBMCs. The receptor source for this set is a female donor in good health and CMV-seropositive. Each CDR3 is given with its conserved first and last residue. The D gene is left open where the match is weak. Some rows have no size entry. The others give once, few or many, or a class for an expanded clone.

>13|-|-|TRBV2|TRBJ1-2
CASSERGTSGYTF
TGTGCCAGCAGCGAAAGGGGAACGAGTGGCTACACCTTC
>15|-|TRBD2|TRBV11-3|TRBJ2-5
CASSSSGGPAETQYF
TGTGCCAGCAGCTCTTCGGGGGGGCCTGCCGAGACCCAGTACTTC
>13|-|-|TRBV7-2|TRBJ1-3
CASSLSSGNTIYF
TGTGCCAGCAGCTTGAGCTCTGGAAACACCATATATTTT
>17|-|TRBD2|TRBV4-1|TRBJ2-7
CASSQGALAVPSYEQYF
TGCGCCAGCAGCCAAGGTGCACTAGCGGTACCTTCCTACGAGCAGTACTTC
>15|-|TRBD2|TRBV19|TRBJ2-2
CASRVAGGSTGELFF
TGTGCCAGTAGAGTAGCGGGAGGCTCCACCGGGGAGCTGTTTTTT
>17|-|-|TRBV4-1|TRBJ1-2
CASSQEGRVGFRNGYTF
TGCGCCAGCAGCCAAGAGGGGAGGGTAGGTTTCCGGAATGGCTACACCTTC
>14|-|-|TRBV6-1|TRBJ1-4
CASSEGTVRSQLFF
TGTGCCAGCAGTGAGGGGACTGTCAGGAGCCAACTGTTTTTT
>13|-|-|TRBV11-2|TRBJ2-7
CASSPGIGGEQYF
TGTGCCAGCAGCCCCGGTATAGGAGGCGAGCAGTACTTC
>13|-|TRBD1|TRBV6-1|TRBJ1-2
CASSGGTGYGYTF
TGTGCCAGCAGTGGAGGGACAGGGTATGGCTACACCTTC
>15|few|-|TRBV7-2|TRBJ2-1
CASSLVATRDNEQFF
TGTGCCAGCAGCTTAGTGGCGACTCGGGACAATGAGCAGTTCTTC
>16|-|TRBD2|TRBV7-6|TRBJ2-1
CASSLEAGGGRNEQFF
TGTGCCAGCAGCTTAGAGGCGGGGGGGGGAAGAAATGAGCAGTTCTTC
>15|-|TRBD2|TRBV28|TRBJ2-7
CASSPRGGGVYEQYF
TGTGCCAGCAGCCCCCGGGGCGGGGGAGTGTACGAGCAGTACTTC
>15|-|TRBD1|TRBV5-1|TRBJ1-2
CASSLGQGGAYGYTF
TGCGCCAGCAGCTTGGGACAGGGAGGAGCGTATGGCTACACCTTC
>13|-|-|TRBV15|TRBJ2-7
CATRAGAPYEQYF
TGTGCCACCAGAGCAGGGGCCCCCTACGAGCAGTACTTC
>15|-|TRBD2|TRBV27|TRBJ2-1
CASSLLGTSGNEQFF
TGTGCCAGCAGTTTATTAGGGACTAGCGGAAATGAGCAGTTCTTC
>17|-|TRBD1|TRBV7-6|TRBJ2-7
CASSLAPLGQGVYEQYF
TGTGCCAGCAGCTTAGCTCCCTTGGGACAGGGGGTATACGAGCAGTACTTC
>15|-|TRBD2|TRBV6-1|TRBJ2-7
CASSERLAGRDEQYF
TGTGCCAGCAGTGAAAGACTAGCGGGACGTGACGAGCAGTACTTC
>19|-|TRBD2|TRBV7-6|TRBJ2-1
CASSLVPKNIGRGSGEQFF
TGTGCCAGCAGCTTAGTGCCCAAAAATATCGGGAGGGGCTCGGGTGAGCAGTTCTTC
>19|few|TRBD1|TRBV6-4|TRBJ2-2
CARGTATCGTGPNTGELFF
TGTGCCAGGGGCACGGCGACCTGCGGGACAGGGCCTAACACCGGGGAGCTGTTTTTT
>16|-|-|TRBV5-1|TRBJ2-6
CASSLVQGSGANVLTF
TGCGCCAGCAGCTTAGTACAGGGCTCTGGGGCCAACGTCCTGACTTTC
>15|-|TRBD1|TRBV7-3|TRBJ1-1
CASSLRARGSTEAFF
TGTGCCAGCAGCTTAAGGGCCAGGGGGAGCACTGAAGCTTTCTTT
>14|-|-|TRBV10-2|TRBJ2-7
CASKGRNEAYEQYF
TGCGCCAGCAAAGGTCGCAACGAGGCCTACGAGCAGTACTTC
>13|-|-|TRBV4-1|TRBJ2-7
CASSQDPGREQYF
TGCGCCAGCAGCCAAGATCCAGGGCGGGAGCAGTACTTC
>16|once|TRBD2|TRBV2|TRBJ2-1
CASSGHLAGGYNEQFF
TGTGCCAGCAGTGGCCATCTAGCGGGAGGGTACAATGAGCAGTTCTTC
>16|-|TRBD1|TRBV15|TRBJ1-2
CATSRAPGQGTHGYTF
TGTGCCACCAGCAGAGCGCCCGGACAGGGAACCCATGGCTACACCTTC
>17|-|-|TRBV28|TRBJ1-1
CASSYWTGPRGAGEAFF
TGTGCCAGCAGTTATTGGACTGGACCCCGGGGGGCGGGTGAAGCTTTCTTT
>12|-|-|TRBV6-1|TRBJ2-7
CASKKGGYEQYF
TGTGCCAGCAAGAAAGGGGGCTACGAGCAGTACTTC
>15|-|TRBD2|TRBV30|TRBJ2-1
CAWKLAGGPHNEQFF
TGTGCCTGGAAACTAGCGGGAGGGCCTCACAATGAGCAGTTCTTC
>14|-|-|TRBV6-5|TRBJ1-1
CASSLREGSTEAFF
TGTGCCAGCAGCTTAAGGGAGGGGTCCACTGAAGCTTTCTTT
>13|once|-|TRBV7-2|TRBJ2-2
CASSRGKSGELFF
TGTGCCAGCAGCCGCGGAAAATCCGGGGAGCTGTTTTTT
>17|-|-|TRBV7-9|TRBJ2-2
CASSLAMVHGSTGELFF
TGTGCCAGCAGCCTCGCGATGGTCCACGGGTCCACCGGGGAGCTGTTTTTT
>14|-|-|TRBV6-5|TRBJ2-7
CASSYSTLPYEQYF
TGTGCCAGCAGTTACTCGACACTCCCCTACGAGCAGTACTTC
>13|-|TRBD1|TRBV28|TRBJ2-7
CASRTGTLYEQYF
TGTGCCAGCAGGACAGGGACCTTATACGAGCAGTACTTC
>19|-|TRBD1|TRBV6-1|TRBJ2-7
CASSEDSFLGQYSSYEQYF
TGTGCCAGCAGTGAGGACAGCTTTCTGGGACAGTACTCTTCCTACGAGCAGTACTTC
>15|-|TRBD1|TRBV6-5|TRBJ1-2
CASSQGQGANYGYTF
TGTGCCAGCAGTCAAGGACAGGGGGCGAACTATGGCTACACCTTC
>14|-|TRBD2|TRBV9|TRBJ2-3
CASSVSGRTDTQYF
TGTGCCAGCAGCGTTAGCGGGAGAACAGATACGCAGTATTTT
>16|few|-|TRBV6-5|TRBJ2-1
CASSYSFTSSYNEQFF
TGTGCCAGCAGTTACTCGTTCACTAGCTCCTACAATGAGCAGTTCTTC
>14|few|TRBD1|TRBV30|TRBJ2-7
CAWTDGTGWNEQYF
TGTGCCTGGACTGACGGGACAGGGTGGAACGAGCAGTACTTC
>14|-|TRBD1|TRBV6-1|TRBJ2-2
CARGAGGNTGELFF
TGTGCCAGGGGGGCAGGGGGCAACACCGGGGAGCTGTTTTTT
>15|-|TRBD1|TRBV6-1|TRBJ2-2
CASSQGQGAVGELFF
TGTGCCAGCAGCCAGGGACAGGGGGCGGTCGGGGAGCTGTTTTTT
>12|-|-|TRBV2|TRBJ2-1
CASRGGGDEQFF
TGTGCCAGCCGGGGCGGAGGGGATGAGCAGTTCTTC
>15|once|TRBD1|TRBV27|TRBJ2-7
CASSSPGTGGYEQYF
TGTGCCAGCAGCTCACCCGGGACAGGGGGCTACGAGCAGTACTTC
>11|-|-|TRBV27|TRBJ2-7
CASTDSYEQYF
TGTGCCAGCACGGACAGCTACGAGCAGTACTTC
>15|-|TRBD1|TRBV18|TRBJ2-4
CASSLRDSPENIQYF
TGTGCCAGCTCACTTCGGGACAGCCCCGAAAACATTCAGTACTTC